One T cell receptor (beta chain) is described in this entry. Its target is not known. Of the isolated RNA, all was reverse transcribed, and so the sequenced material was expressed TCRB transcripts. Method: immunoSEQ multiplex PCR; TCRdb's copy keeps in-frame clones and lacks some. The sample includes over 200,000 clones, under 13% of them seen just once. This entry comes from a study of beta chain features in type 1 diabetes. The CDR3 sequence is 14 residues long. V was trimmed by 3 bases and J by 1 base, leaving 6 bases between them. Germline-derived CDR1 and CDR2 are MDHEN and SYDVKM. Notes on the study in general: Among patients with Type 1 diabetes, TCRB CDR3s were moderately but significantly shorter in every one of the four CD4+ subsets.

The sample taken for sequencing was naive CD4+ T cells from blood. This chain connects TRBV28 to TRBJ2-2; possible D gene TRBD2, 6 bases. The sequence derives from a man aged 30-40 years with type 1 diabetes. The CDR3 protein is CASSLGLNTGELFF. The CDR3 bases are TGTGCCAGCAGTTTGGGACTGAACACCGGGGAGCTGTTTTTT.